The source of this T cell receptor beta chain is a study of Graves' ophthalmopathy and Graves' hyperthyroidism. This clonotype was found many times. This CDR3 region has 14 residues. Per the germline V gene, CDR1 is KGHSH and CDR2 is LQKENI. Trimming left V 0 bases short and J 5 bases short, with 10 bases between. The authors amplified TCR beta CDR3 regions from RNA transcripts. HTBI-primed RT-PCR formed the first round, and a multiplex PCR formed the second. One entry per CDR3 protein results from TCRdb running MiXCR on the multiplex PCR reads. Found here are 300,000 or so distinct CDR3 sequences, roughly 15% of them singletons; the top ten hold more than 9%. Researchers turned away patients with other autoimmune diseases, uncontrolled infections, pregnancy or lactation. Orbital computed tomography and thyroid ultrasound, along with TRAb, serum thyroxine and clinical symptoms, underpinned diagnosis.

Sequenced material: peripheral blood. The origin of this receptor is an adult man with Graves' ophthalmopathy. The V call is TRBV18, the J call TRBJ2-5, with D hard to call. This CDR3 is CASSPPADAETQYF. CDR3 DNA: TGTGCCAGCTCACCACCGGCGGATGCGGAGACCCAGTACTTC.